The 21 T cell receptor beta chains presented below share a single source sample, sequenced in a study of CD8 T cells in ankylosing spondylitis. Their target antigens are unknown. TCRdb redid the calling of the 5' RACE reads with MiXCR, one entry per CDR3 protein. The data show under 950,000 distinct CDR3 sequences, with around 19% seen just once and around a fifth held by the top ten. Findings of the study overall: About 8 highly homologous variants made up a TCR beta motif, and this motif appeared characteristic of ankylosing spondylitis blood.

The sequencing sample was made of blood, either unsorted or a sorted T cell fraction (not recorded which). The receptors here all came from a male donor with ankylosing spondylitis.

This clonotype was counted only a few times. The CDR3 DNA reads TGCAGCGTGAGGACAGGGGGCGGTGGCTACACCTTC. As protein: CSVRTGGGGYTF. The J gene is TRBJ1-2, the V gene TRBV29-1; the match to TRBD1 covers 11 bases. Germline V lookup: CDR1 SQVTM, CDR2 ANQGSEA. V shed 6 bases, J shed 7 bases, and the junction held 4 bases outside the gene matches. The CDR3 spans 12 residues.

This rearrangement joins TRBV29-1 to TRBJ1-5; no clear D gene. This CDR3 spans 13 amino acids. Germline CDR1 SQVTM, CDR2 ANQGSEA. V lost 4 bases and J 3 bases, leaving 10 bases between the germline ends. CDR3 in amino acids: CSVGSHINQPQHF. CDR3 nucleotide sequence: TGCAGCGTTGGGTCCCATATCAATCAGCCCCAGCATTTT. The whole variable domain, remainder taken from reference TRBV29-1 and TRBJ1-5, is SAVISQKPSRDICQRGTSLTIQCQVDSQVTMMFWYRQQPGQSLTLIATANQGSEATYESGFVIDKFPISRPNLTFSTLTVSNMSPEDSSIYLCSVGSHINQPQHFGDGTRLSIL.

The chain employs TRBV11-2 and TRBJ2-1; D remains unclear. The V end lost 0 bases, the J end lost 4 bases, and 16 bases lay between the germline ends. CDR1 and CDR2 from the germline V gene are SGHAT and FQNNGV. This CDR3 has 17 amino acids. The CDR3 sequence is CASSLEGWRSLYNEQFF. As DNA, the CDR3 is TGTGCCAGCAGCTTAGAAGGGTGGCGGTCCCTTTACAATGAGCAGTTCTTC. The entire variable domain, with the rest obtained from reference TRBV11-2 and TRBJ2-1, is as follows: EAGVAQSPRYKIIEKRQSVAFWCNPISGHATLYWYQQILGQGPKLLIQFQNNGVVDDSQLPKDRFSAERLKGVDSTLKIQPAKLEDSAVYLCASSLEGWRSLYNEQFFGPGTRLTVL.

The rearrangement joins TRBV5-6 to TRBJ2-5, with D perhaps matching TRBD2 (6 bases). The CDR3 has 14 amino acids. The V and J ends lost 0 bases and 3 bases respectively, with 9 bases between them. The germline CDR1 and CDR2 sequences are SGHDT and YYEEEE. The CDR3 sequence: CASSLVGGKETQYF. The DNA of the CDR3 is TGTGCCAGCAGCTTGGTGGGGGGAAAAGAGACCCAGTACTTC.

This clonotype was counted a few times. Here the CDR3 DNA reads TGTGCCATCAGTGAGTCCACAGGACCTGGCTACACCTTC. The encoded protein is CAISESTGPGYTF. The J gene is TRBJ1-2, the V gene TRBV10-3; D may be TRBD1 (5 bases). Trimming left V 0 bases short and J 7 bases short, with 9 bases between. The CDR3 is 13 amino acids. Germline lookup yields CDR1 ENHRY and CDR2 SYGVKD.

This clonotype was recorded a few times. The chain uses TRBV29-1 and TRBJ2-3; 10 nucleotides agree with TRBD2. Trimming at V came to 1 base and at J to 2 bases, leaving 3 bases not matched to a gene. The germline gives CDR1 SQVTM, CDR2 ANQGSEA. The CDR3 loop spans 15 amino acids. The CDR3 spells CSVEGTSGNTDTQYF. CDR3 DNA sequence: TGCAGCGTTGAAGGGACTAGCGGAAACACAGATACGCAGTATTTT.

CDR3 amino acids: CASHDRDAEAFF. CDR3 coding DNA: TGTGCCAGCCACGACAGGGACGCTGAAGCTTTCTTT. The J gene is TRBJ1-1, the V gene TRBV6-1; 7 nucleotides line up with TRBD1. Trimming took 8 bases from V and 6 from J; bases not matched to a gene: 6. The CDR3 spans 12 residues. In germline, CDR1 is MNHNS, CDR2 SASEGT.

V gene TRBV18 combines with J gene TRBJ2-5; D is unresolved. V was trimmed by 0 bases and J by 5 bases, leaving 13 bases between them. The CDR3 has 15 amino acids. Germline assignment: CDR1 KGHSH and CDR2 LQKENI. The CDR3 protein is CASSPPSRHEETQYF. The CDR3 nucleotides read TGTGCCAGCTCACCACCCTCCCGACACGAGGAGACCCAGTACTTC.

The chain uses TRBV2 and TRBJ2-7; D tentatively reads TRBD1 or TRBD2 (6 bases each). CDR1 is SNHLY, CDR2 FYNNEI, per germline. V shed 6 bases and J shed 2 bases, with 20 bases lying between them. The CDR3 sequence is 16 residues long. CDR3 loop: CASSGGRDPSTYEQYF. CDR3 DNA: TGTGCCAGCAGCGGGGGCAGGGACCCTTCTACCTACGAGCAGTACTTC.

This clonotype showed up just a few times. J is TRBJ2-5 and V is TRBV7-9; a possible D gene is TRBD2 (7 bases). The germline gives CDR1 SEHNR, CDR2 FQNEAQ (reference sequence). Trimming took off 4 bases at V and 5 bases at J, with 17 bases between the two ends. The CDR3 covers 15 residues. As DNA, the CDR3 is TGTGCCAGCAGCTCCCTACTCGCGGGGGCGGAGACCCAGTACTTC. Its protein is CASSSLLAGAETQYF. The full variable domain, in which reference TRBV7-9 and TRBJ2-5 provide the parts outside the CDR3, is DTGVSQNPRHKITKRGQNVTFRCDPISEHNRLYWYRQTLGQGPEFLTYFQNEAQLEKSRLLSDRFSAERPKGSFSTLEIQRTEQGDSAMYLCASSSLLAGAETQYFGPGTRLLVL.

This clonotype was seen more than once but under ten times. The genes are TRBV12-3 or TRBV12-4 and TRBJ2-1; 8 positions agree with TRBD2. Trimming at V came to 6 bases and at J to 6 bases, leaving 7 bases not matched to a gene. There are 14 residues in the CDR3. In DNA, the CDR3 is TGTGCCAGCAGACCTAGCGGGCTGACCAATGAGCAGTTCTTC. It encodes CASRPSGLTNEQFF.

This clonotype was counted a few times. The chain couples TRBV20-1 to TRBJ2-7; D gene ambiguous. Deletions cut 3 bases from V and 4 bases from J, with 7 bases between. This CDR3 comprises 11 residues. Germline loops: CDR1 DFQATT, CDR2 SNEGSKA (reference sequence). CDR3 sequence reads: CSARSPYEQYF. In nucleotides, the CDR3 is TGCAGTGCTAGGTCCCCTTACGAGCAGTACTTC.

The chain recombines TRBV28 with TRBJ2-2, with 8 bases lining up with TRBD1. Per germline, CDR1 MDHEN and CDR2 SYDVKM. This CDR3 is built from 16 residues. V trimming: 1 base; J trimming: 5 bases; junction bases outside the gene matches: 6. The CDR3 DNA sequence: TGTGCCAGCAGTTTATTCGGACAGGGTCGGACCGGGGAGCTGTTTTTT. This gives the protein CASSLFGQGRTGELFF.

The chain employs TRBV12-3 or TRBV12-4 and TRBJ2-5; D ambiguous. This CDR3 comprises 15 residues. Deletions cut 1 base from V and 1 base from J, with 10 bases between. CDR3 nucleotides: TGTGCCAGCAGTTTAGGGGTAGGCTTCCAAGAGACCCAGTACTTC. It translates to CASSLGVGFQETQYF.

This clonotype was found a few times. The chain carries TRBV29-1 and TRBJ2-3; 8 positions agree with TRBD1. The germline CDR1 and CDR2 sequences are SQVTM and ANQGSEA. The CDR3 length is 13 residues. V trimming: 7 bases; J trimming: 9 bases; junction bases outside the gene matches: 12. DNA of the CDR3: TGCAGCGCCGCCGGACAGGGAAGCGGGACGCAGTATTTT. It is translated as CSAAGQGSGTQYF.

V gene TRBV28 combines with J gene TRBJ2-3; tentative D call: TRBD2 (6 bases). The CDR3 has 15 residues. V lost 5 bases, J lost 0 bases, and 12 bases lay in between. Looked up from germline, CDR1 is MDHEN and CDR2 is SYDVKM. CDR3 residues: CASSRAGSSTDTQYF. The CDR3 region has the DNA TGTGCCAGCAGTCGAGCGGGTTCTAGCACAGATACGCAGTATTTT.

This rearrangement joins TRBV29-1 to TRBJ2-3, with 9 nucleotides matching TRBD2. Germline trimming cut 7 bases from V and 1 base from J; bases unmatched to any gene: 3. The CDR3 extends over 13 amino acids. The germline V gene has CDR1 SQVTM and CDR2 ANQGSEA. The CDR3 region has the DNA TGCAGCGGCTCTAGCGGGGGCACAGATACGCAGTATTTT. Encoded protein: CSGSSGGTDTQYF.

J is TRBJ1-3 and V is TRBV25-1; no clear D. In germline, CDR1 is MGHDK, CDR2 SYGVNS. The CDR3 consists of 13 residues. Trimming removed 6 bases from V and 4 bases from J, with 10 bases in between. In DNA, the CDR3 is TGTGCCAGCAGCGACAAGAGCGGAAACACCATATATTTT. Its translation: CASSDKSGNTIYF.

This clonotype was observed a handful of times. This rearrangement joins TRBV24-1 to TRBJ2-3; 7 positions agree with TRBD2. This CDR3 region has 17 residues. Looked up from germline, CDR1 is KGHDR and CDR2 is SFDVKD. V shed 5 bases and J 2 bases; nucleotides not matched to a gene: 12. CDR3 nucleotides: TGTGCCACCAGTGCTCCCATGGGGGGAGGGGTCACAGATACGCAGTATTTT. Protein: CATSAPMGGGVTDTQYF.

This clonotype was observed a handful of times. This sequence joins TRBV12-3 or TRBV12-4 and TRBJ1-5, with D possibly matching TRBD1 (5 bases). V was trimmed by 3 bases and J by 1 base, leaving 10 bases between them. CDR3 size: 15 residues. In nucleotides, the CDR3 is TGTGCCAGCAGTTTTGGGCAGGGAAGCAATCAGCCCCAGCATTTT. It encodes CASSFGQGSNQPQHF.

This chain uses TRBV12-3 or TRBV12-4 with TRBJ2-7, with D possibly TRBD1 on 5 matching bases. The V and J ends lost 7 bases and 5 bases respectively, with 15 bases between them. CDR3 length: 13 amino acids. CDR3 nucleotides: TGTGCCAGCACCGCCTCAGGGAATAACGAGCAGTACTTC. It specifies CASTASGNNEQYF.